What follows are 19 T cell receptor beta chains derived from one specimen sequenced in a study of blood T cells in healthy people across ages. Primed by a sample-barcoded 5' primer and a J-beta primer mix, a second PCR proceeded for about 6 to 12 cycles. TCRdb redid the calling of the 5' RACE reads with MiXCR, one entry per CDR3 protein. The repertoire includes hundreds of thousands of distinct CDR3 sequences, around 27% of them detected once, and about 3.9% sits in the top ten. These data were also reused for a study on T cells of mothers and their children.

The sample comprised blood. The receptors were sampled from a boy aged 2 to 9 in good health.

This clonotype was seen just once. The chain couples TRBV3-1 to TRBJ2-2; D is undetermined. The V gene lost 1 base and the J gene lost 7 bases, with 7 bases spanning the gap. The germline CDR1 and CDR2 sequences are LGHDT and YNNKEL (reference sequence). The CDR3 extends over 13 amino acids. The CDR3 reads CASSQGFGGELFF. For the CDR3, the DNA is TGTGCCAGCAGCCAAGGGTTTGGCGGGGAGCTGTTTTTT.

The V call is TRBV7-9, the J call TRBJ1-2; 8 nucleotides align to TRBD1. CDR1 and CDR2 from the germline V gene are SEHNR and FQNEAQ (reference sequence). J was trimmed by 1 base and V by 2 bases; bases with no gene match: 3. The length of the CDR3 is 15 residues. Here the CDR3 reads CASSLQGALNYGYTF. The CDR3 bases are TGTGCCAGCAGCTTACAGGGGGCCCTTAACTATGGCTACACCTTC.

This clonotype has only a few counts. The genes are TRBV7-7 and TRBJ2-5, with TRBD1 identical over 9 bases. V lost 5 bases to trimming and J lost 0 bases; unmatched junction nucleotides: 7. Germline V CDR1 and CDR2: SSHAT, FNYEAQ (reference sequence). The CDR3 sequence is 16 residues long. CDR3 protein: CASSRQGVLNQETQYF. The CDR3 DNA follows: TGTGCCAGCAGCCGACAGGGGGTCCTTAACCAAGAGACCCAGTACTTC. The entire variable domain, with the rest obtained from reference TRBV7-7 and TRBJ2-5, is as follows: GAGVSQSPRYKVTKRGQDVTLRCDPISSHATLYWYQQALGQGPEFLTYFNYEAQPDKSGLPSDRFSAERPEGSISTLTIQRTEQRDSAMYRCASSRQGVLNQETQYFGPGTRLLVL.

The J gene is TRBJ2-4, the V gene TRBV19, with D tentatively TRBD2 (7 bases). This CDR3 has 17 amino acids. Trimming pared 3 bases from V and 3 bases from J, leaving 18 bases between. Per the germline V gene, CDR1 is LNHDA and CDR2 is SQIVND (reference sequence). CDR3 region: CASSIRGGPVGKNIQYF. CDR3 sequence (DNA): TGTGCCAGTAGTATTAGGGGGGGGCCAGTTGGCAAAAACATTCAGTACTTC. Full variable domain (missing parts from reference TRBV19 and TRBJ2-4): DGGITQSPKYLFRKEGQNVTLSCEQNLNHDAMYWYRQDPGQGLRLIYYSQIVNDFQKGDIAEGYSVSREKKESFPLTVTSAQKNPTAFYLCASSIRGGPVGKNIQYFGAGTRLSVL.

V gene TRBV5-1 combines with J gene TRBJ1-2, with a weak D call TRBD1 (5 bases). The V gene lost 5 bases and the J gene lost 6 bases, with 11 bases spanning the gap. Germline V gene sequence: CDR1 SGHRS, CDR2 YFSETQ. The CDR3 has 12 amino acids. The CDR3 spells CASRTKGDGYTF. The DNA of the CDR3 is TGCGCCAGCAGGACCAAAGGGGATGGCTACACCTTC. Full variable domain (remainder filled in from reference TRBV5-1 and TRBJ1-2): KAGVTQTPRYLIKTRGQQVTLSCSPISGHRSVSWYQQTPGQGLQFLFEYFSETQRNKGNFPGRFSGRQFSNSRSEMNVSTLELGDSALYLCASRTKGDGYTFGSGTRLTVV.

The chain is built from TRBV20-1 and TRBJ1-2, with TRBD1 matching 10 bases. The CDR3 totals 16 residues. The V gene's germline CDR1 is DFQATT and CDR2 SNEGSKA (reference sequence). Trimming cost V 3 bases and J 4 bases; bases outside gene matches: 11. The CDR3 reads CSARAPGTGDAYGYTF. The CDR3 coding sequence is TGCAGTGCTAGGGCCCCCGGGACAGGGGATGCCTATGGCTACACCTTC.

The J gene is TRBJ2-5, the V gene TRBV5-1; no clear D gene. The J call could be wrong; TRBJ2-1 is a better fit for the DNA end. CDR1 is SGHRS, CDR2 YFSETQ, per germline. This CDR3 is 16 amino acids long. This chain's CDR3 is CASSPLGQQSVNEQFF. As DNA, the CDR3 is TGCGCCAGCAGCCCACTTGGCCAGCAAAGCGTTAATGAGCAGTTCTTC.

The CDR3 spells CASSLGRLVNEQFF. The DNA of the CDR3 is TGTGCCAGCAGCTTAGGACGTCTAGTTAATGAGCAGTTCTTC. V gene TRBV7-8 combines with J gene TRBJ2-1; D unclear. V lost 1 base and J 7 bases, leaving 11 bases between the germline ends. The CDR3 has 14 residues. CDR1 and CDR2 (germline): SGHVS, FQNEAQ.

The chain joins TRBV5-1 to TRBJ2-3, with 14 bases fitting TRBD2. The CDR3 spans 17 residues. Unmatched junction bases numbered 4, after V lost 3 bases and J lost 1 base. Germline assignment: CDR1 SGHRS and CDR2 YFSETQ. The CDR3 loop reads CASSWGLAGVGTDTQYF. The CDR3 DNA follows: TGCGCCAGCAGCTGGGGACTAGCGGGAGTTGGCACAGATACGCAGTATTTT.

The chain links TRBV5-4 to TRBJ2-1; D is perhaps TRBD1 or TRBD2 (6 bases each). The germline gives CDR1 SGHNT, CDR2 YYREEE (reference sequence). CDR3 length: 14 residues. The V and J ends lost 1 base and 8 bases respectively, with 13 bases between them. The CDR3 nucleotides are TGTGCCAGCAGCTTGCCTACCCGGGGGCATGAGCAGTTCTTC. It specifies CASSLPTRGHEQFF.

The chain recombines TRBV30 with TRBJ1-2; D is unresolved. CDR3 length: 13 amino acids. Germline lookup yields CDR1 GTSNPN and CDR2 SVGIG (reference sequence). Deletions cut 0 bases from V and 10 bases from J, with 15 bases between. DNA for the CDR3: TGTGCCTGGAGTGTACGGTCCAAGGGCGCCTACACCTTC. Its protein product is CAWSVRSKGAYTF.

This clonotype was observed a handful of times. An end of the junction does not agree with germline; a read error may underlie this. The V and J genes are TRBV7-2 and TRBJ2-4; the D is unclear. The CDR3 contains 12 residues. Germline V lookup: CDR1 SGHTA, CDR2 FQGNSA. This CDR3 is CASSSRLGPPDF. CDR3 bases: TGTGCCAGCAGCTCCCGTCTTGGTCCGCCTGACTTC.

This clonotype appeared a few times. CDR3 loop: CATLRGPGNTIYF. CDR3 in DNA: TGTGCCACTCTCCGCGGGCCTGGAAACACCATATATTTT. V and J are TRBV10-3 and TRBJ1-3; D is ambiguous. Germline lookup yields CDR1 ENHRY and CDR2 SYGVKD. V was shortened by 10 bases and J by 2 bases, with 12 bases between the two germline ends. CDR3 length equals 13 residues.

This rearrangement joins TRBV7-7 to TRBJ2-5, with D possibly being TRBD2 (5 bases). The CDR3 contains 12 residues. Trimming took 4 bases from V and 5 from J, leaving 8 bases between them. CDR1 is SSHAT, CDR2 FNYEAQ, per germline (reference sequence). Here the CDR3 DNA reads TGTGCCAGCAGCTCGGACTCGGAGACCCAGTACTTC. It is translated as CASSSDSETQYF.

The chain links TRBV5-1 to TRBJ2-5; 7 bases line up with TRBD1. The CDR3 is 14 residues long. J lost 5 bases, V lost 4 bases, and 8 bases had no gene match. Germline V gene data show CDR1 as SGHRS and CDR2 as YFSETQ. The CDR3 region has the DNA TGCGCCAGCAGCGGGACAGCGGCTGGGGAGACCCAGTACTTC. It encodes CASSGTAAGETQYF.

This clonotype was found a few times. The V call is TRBV29-1, the J call TRBJ2-2; D is ambiguous. The ends were cut back, 4 bases at V and 0 bases at J, with 12 bases in the middle. CDR3 size: 15 residues. Germline-derived CDR1 and CDR2 are SQVTM and ANQGSEA. CDR3 in amino acids: CSVGSFLSNTGELFF. CDR3 DNA sequence: TGCAGCGTTGGATCCTTCCTATCGAACACCGGGGAGCTGTTTTTT.

The chain couples TRBV7-6 to TRBJ1-4, with 11 nucleotides matching TRBD1. V lost 1 base, J lost 7 bases, and 5 bases stayed unmatched. The length of the CDR3 is 16 residues. The germline V gene encodes CDR1 SGHVS and CDR2 FNYEAQ. The CDR3, as DNA: TGTGCCAGCAGCTTAGGGTTGGACAGGGGGCGTGAAAAACTGTTTTTT. It encodes CASSLGLDRGREKLFF.

V usage is TRBV3-1 and J usage is TRBJ1-5; no clear D. CDR3 size: 13 residues. The V end was cut by 0 bases, the J end by 9 bases, with 9 bases between. The germline gives CDR1 LGHDT, CDR2 YNNKEL (reference sequence). CDR3 in DNA: TGTGCCAGCAGCCAAGAAAGAGGTTCGCCCCAGCATTTT. This encodes CASSQERGSPQHF. Together with reference TRBV3-1 and TRBJ1-5, the CDR3 gives the full variable domain: DTAVSQTPKYLVTQMGNDKSIKCEQNLGHDTMYWYKQDSKKFLKIMFSYNNKELIINETVPNRFSPKSPDKAHLNLHINSLELGDSAVYFCASSQERGSPQHFGDGTRLSIL.

This clonotype was counted at least ten times. The chain couples TRBV9 to TRBJ2-1, with D perhaps matching TRBD2 (5 bases). V was cut by 3 bases and J by 0 bases, with 16 bases left in between. The CDR3 is 17 amino acids. Germline V gives CDR1 SGDLS, CDR2 YYNGEE. The CDR3 is CASSAEGFTRSYNEQFF. Written as DNA, the CDR3 is TGTGCCAGCAGCGCCGAGGGTTTCACACGCTCCTACAATGAGCAGTTCTTC.